The rows below give T cell receptor beta chains drawn from one sample of a study of shared clonotypes between healthy human individuals. Libraries were prepared by immunoSEQ multiplex PCR; TCRdb keeps only in-frame clonotypes and omits some of them. The sample holds almost 750,000 clones, roughly 72% seen once. Material for sequencing was memory CD4+ T cells sorted from blood. The receptors were gathered from a woman aged 25 to 39 in good health. The CDR3 runs from the conserved cysteine through the conserved F or W. Each record gives: J gene, clone size, V gene, D gene, CDR3 DNA, CDR3 protein. The D gene is left open where the match is weak. The size field is filled for only some rows; it gives once, few, many or a size class.

TRBJ2-7 . TRBV7-9 TRBD1 TGTGCCAGCAGCCTACAGGGGGAATCCTACGAGCAGTACTTC CASSLQGESYEQYF
TRBJ2-5 once TRBV5-1 . TGCGCCAGCAGCTTGGAAGGAGGGGAAGAGACCCAGTACTTC CASSLEGGEETQYF
TRBJ2-7 . TRBV27 TRBD2 TGTGCCAGCAGGGGACTAGCGGGATCGCCTCCCTACGAGCAGTACTTC CASRGLAGSPPYEQYF
TRBJ2-2 . TRBV27 TRBD2 TGTGCCAGGAACCGTCCTAGCGGGAGAGTCCCCGGGGAGCTGTTTTTT CARNRPSGRVPGELFF
TRBJ2-1 . TRBV27 TRBD2 TGTGCCAGCAGTACACCAGGGAGTAGCGGGAGGCACAATGAGCAGTTCTTC CASSTPGSSGRHNEQFF
TRBJ2-7 . TRBV2 TRBD1 TGTGCCAGCAGCTCCGGGACAGGATTCTACGAGCAGTACTTC CASSSGTGFYEQYF
TRBJ2-5 few TRBV7-9 TRBD1 TGTGCCAGCAGCCGGGGACAGCAAGAGACCCAGTACTTC CASSRGQQETQYF
TRBJ2-7 . TRBV5-6 . TGTGCCAGCAGCAGACCTGGGACGGTCTACGAGCAGTACTTC CASSRPGTVYEQYF
TRBJ1-5 . TRBV7-9 . TGTGCCAGCAGCGCCGTAGATAGCAATCAGCCCCAGCATTTT CASSAVDSNQPQHF
TRBJ2-7 . TRBV10-1 . TGCGCCAGCGGTCTGACTAACGAAGAGTACGAGCAGTACTTC CASGLTNEEYEQYF
TRBJ2-7 . TRBV5-1 TRBD1 TGCGCCAGCAGTCCAACAGGGACAGGCTACGAGCAGTACTTC CASSPTGTGYEQYF
TRBJ2-7 . TRBV25-1 . TGTGCCAGCAGGGAGGGCGGATACTCCTCCTACGAGCAGTACTTC CASREGGYSSYEQYF
TRBJ2-7 . TRBV11-2 TRBD2 TGTGCCAGCAGCCCACTAGCGGGCTACGAGCAGTACTTC CASSPLAGYEQYF
TRBJ2-3 . TRBV6-6 TRBD2 TGTGCCAGCAGCAAACTAGCGTCCACAGATACGCAGTATTTT CASSKLASTDTQYF
TRBJ1-4 . TRBV11-2 . TGTGCCAGCAGCTTAACATCAGGGGCAACTAATGAAAAACTGTTTTTT CASSLTSGATNEKLFF
TRBJ2-1 . TRBV7-8 . TGTGCCAGCAGCTTCGATGGCTCCTACAATGAGCAGTTCTTC CASSFDGSYNEQFF
TRBJ2-7 once TRBV19 . TGTGCCAGTAGCCGGGAGAGCATCGTGGTTGGATACTACGAGCAGTACTTC CASSRESIVVGYYEQYF
TRBJ2-4 . TRBV28 TRBD2 TGTGCCAGCAGTTTACCTAGACTAGCGGGAGTTCAGTACTTC CASSLPRLAGVQYF
TRBJ1-3 . TRBV2 . TGTGCCAGCAGTTCAGGGTCCTCTGGAAACACCATATATTTT CASSSGSSGNTIYF
TRBJ1-5 . TRBV6-5 TRBD1 TGTGCCAGCAGTGGCAGGGGGTCAAATCAGCCCCAGCATTTT CASSGRGSNQPQHF
TRBJ2-7 . TRBV28 . TGTGCCAGCAGGACCGAATCCTACGAGCAGTACTTC CASRTESYEQYF
TRBJ1-4 . TRBV28 . TGTGCCAGCAGTTTACGCTCACGGGGCCGAGATGAAAAACTGTTTTTT CASSLRSRGRDEKLFF
TRBJ2-1 . TRBV25-1 . TGTGCCAGCAGTGGTAATCCCCGGGGGAGCTCCTACAATGAGCAGTTCTTC CASSGNPRGSSYNEQFF
TRBJ1-5 . TRBV6-1 . TGTGCCAGCAGTGAAGCGAGGGGGTATAGCAATCAGCCCCAGCATTTT CASSEARGYSNQPQHF
TRBJ2-5 . TRBV6-6 TRBD2 TGTGCCAGCAGCCGGGTTAGCGGGGGCCCAGAGACCCAGTACTTC CASSRVSGGPETQYF
TRBJ2-1 once TRBV27 TRBD2 TGTGCCAGAGACGTCGGGGGGGGCCCCTACAATGAGCAGTTCTTC CARDVGGGPYNEQFF
TRBJ2-1 . TRBV19 . TGTGCCAGCACGGGACTTTACAATGAGCAGTTCTTC CASTGLYNEQFF
TRBJ2-1 . TRBV7-2 . TGTGCCAGCAGCATAGGGGGGGCCCTTGTAGGGGATGAGCAGTTCTTC CASSIGGALVGDEQFF
TRBJ2-1 . TRBV30 TRBD2 TGTGCCTGGAGTGTAGGCGGGAGTTACAATGAGCAGTTCTTC CAWSVGGSYNEQFF
TRBJ2-7 . TRBV6-1 TRBD2 TGTGCCAGCAGTGGAGAGGTACTAGCGGGAATCTCCTACGAGCAGTACTTC CASSGEVLAGISYEQYF
TRBJ2-6 . TRBV10-1 . TGCGCCAGCACCTGGACAGGCGGGATCTCTGGGGCCAACGTCCTGACTTTC CASTWTGGISGANVLTF
TRBJ2-1 . TRBV2 TRBD2 TGTGCCAGCGTTAACGGGAGGGCCGTCAATGAGCAGTTCTTC CASVNGRAVNEQFF
TRBJ1-4 . TRBV15 . TGTGCCACCAGCAGAGTGATGGGCGCAACTAATGAAAAACTGTTTTTT CATSRVMGATNEKLFF
TRBJ2-5 . TRBV29-1 . TGCAGCGTTGTTCACGAGGGGCCCACCATCGAGAGAGAGACCCAGTACTTC CSVVHEGPTIERETQYF
TRBJ1-1 . TRBV7-9 . TGTGCCAGCAGCTTAGCTGGGGTGAACACTGAAGCTTTCTTT CASSLAGVNTEAFF
TRBJ2-7 few TRBV28 . TGTGCCAGCTTATCCGGGGCCTACGAGCAGTACTTC CASLSGAYEQYF
TRBJ1-2 . TRBV5-5 . TGTGCCAGCAGCTTGTTGGGGTCGGGAGGTCTGGGGGCGCCGGTGGGCTACACCTTC CASSLLGSGGLGAPVGYTF
TRBJ2-5 . TRBV5-1 . TGCGCCAGCAGCTCCCTGACAGGAGCTATCGGGGAGACCCAGTACTTC CASSSLTGAIGETQYF
TRBJ2-2 . TRBV28 . TGTGCCAGCATTTACAGCGGAACTACCGGGGAGCTGTTTTTT CASIYSGTTGELFF
TRBJ2-1 . TRBV15 TRBD2 TGTGCCACCAGCAGACAACTAGCGGGAGGTACCTTCTACAATGAGCAGTTCTTC CATSRQLAGGTFYNEQFF
TRBJ1-1 once TRBV14 . TGTGCCAGCAGCCAAGTTGCGGGGTCTTCGAACACTGAAGCTTTCTTT CASSQVAGSSNTEAFF
TRBJ2-7 . TRBV5-5 . TGTGCCAGCAGCAATCTTGAGACTAGAAACGAGCAGTACTTC CASSNLETRNEQYF
TRBJ2-7 . TRBV4-2 . TGTGCCAGCAGCCAAGACAAGGGGGGCTACGAGCAGTACTTC CASSQDKGGYEQYF
TRBJ2-5 many TRBV6-5 TRBD2 TGTGCCAGCAGTTACTCGTCGGCGGGAGGGCCTACGACCCAGTACTTC CASSYSSAGGPTTQYF
TRBJ1-1 . TRBV11-2 . TGTGCCAGCAGCTTAGGGCAGGGAGACACTGAAGCTTTCTTT CASSLGQGDTEAFF
TRBJ2-7 . TRBV19 TRBD1 TGTGCCAGTAGTAGGACAGGGGCCTACGAGCAGTACTTC CASSRTGAYEQYF
TRBJ1-5 . TRBV11-1 . TGTGCCAGCAGCTTGTCAGAGGATCAGCCCCAGCATTTT CASSLSEDQPQHF
TRBJ2-7 . TRBV5-4 . TGTGCCAGCAGCTTGGTTATGAACGAGCAGTACTTC CASSLVMNEQYF
TRBJ2-7 . TRBV28 . TGTGCCAGCAGCCCGACGTTCCGCGAGCAGTACTTC CASSPTFREQYF
TRBJ2-1 . TRBV5-1 TRBD2 TGCGCCAGCAGCTTGGTGTCTAGCGGTTACAATGAGCAGTTCTTC CASSLVSSGYNEQFF
TRBJ2-7 . TRBV5-1 TRBD2 TGCGCCAGCAGCTTGGGGCTTACTAGCGGATCCTACGAGCAGTACTTC CASSLGLTSGSYEQYF
TRBJ1-1 . TRBV27 TRBD1 TGTGCCAGCAGTCCCCGGGACAGATTGAACACTGAAGCTTTCTTT CASSPRDRLNTEAFF
TRBJ1-2 once TRBV28 . TGTGCCAGCAGTTTACGGGGTTATGGCTACACCTTC CASSLRGYGYTF